These 26 T cell receptor beta chains originate from one sample sequenced in a study of vaccination effects on CD4 cells after COVID-19. Antigen specificity for these receptors is unknown. Cells that had been cultured for 10 days were the source of isolated CD4+ T cells. The individual was infected with SARS-CoV-2 between March and December 2020, as confirmed by PCR. Subjects were given two BNT162b2 or mRNA-1273 vaccine doses. Repertoires were generated with immunoSEQ multiplex PCR, while TCRdb's copy carries only in-frame clones and drops some. The sample has about 34,000 clones; approximately 81% are singletons. Sequenced material: CD4+ T cells from PBMCs cultured without peptide, taken after COVID-19 vaccination. The receptors were sampled from a human donor who had a prior SARS-CoV-2 infection.

The CDR3 is CATRPQGSGTEAFF. CDR3 DNA sequence: TGTGCCACCAGACCACAGGGGTCGGGCACTGAAGCTTTCTTT. V gene TRBV24-1 combines with J gene TRBJ1-1, with 7 bases that match TRBD1. There are 14 residues in the CDR3. The germline gives CDR1 KGHDR, CDR2 SFDVKD. The V segment lost 7 bases and the J segment 4 bases; nucleotides outside the gene matches: 8.

This clone was detected only a few times. The rearrangement links TRBV5-4 to TRBJ2-7, with 10 bases aligning to TRBD1. The CDR3 has 13 residues. V shed 4 bases, J shed 4 bases, and the junction held 2 bases outside the gene matches. Germline V gene sequence: CDR1 SGHNT, CDR2 YYREEE (reference sequence). The CDR3: CASSLDRGYEQYF. The CDR3 DNA follows: TGTGCCAGCAGCCTGGACAGGGGGTACGAGCAGTACTTC.

The V gene is TRBV7-2, the J gene TRBJ1-4, with D tentatively TRBD1 (6 bases). The ends were cut back, 7 bases at V and 6 bases at J, with 12 bases in the middle. Per germline, CDR1 SGHTA and CDR2 FQGNSA. This CDR3 spans 13 amino acids. CDR3 residues: CASNRGGHEKLFF. For the CDR3, the DNA is TGTGCCAGCAACCGGGGGGGGCATGAAAAACTGTTTTTT.

The CDR3 sequence: CASARDRVFTDTQYF. CDR3 sequence (DNA): TGTGCCTCCGCCCGGGACAGGGTGTTCACAGATACGCAGTATTTT. The rearrangement uses TRBV10-3 and TRBJ2-3, with TRBD1 identical over 9 bases. There are 15 residues in the CDR3. Trimming cost V 11 bases and J 2 bases; bases outside gene matches: 11. Germline V gene lookup returns CDR1 ENHRY and CDR2 SYGVKD.

The chain is built from TRBV7-9 and TRBJ1-1; the match to TRBD1 covers 7 bases. Germline CDR1 is SEHNR and CDR2 is FQNEAQ (reference sequence). The CDR3 loop spans 16 amino acids. After removal of 1 base from V and 0 bases from J, the junction contained 5 bases not matched to a gene. The CDR3 DNA reads TGTGCCAGCAGCTTAGAGTCAGGGGGAATGAACACTGAAGCTTTCTTT. Encoded protein: CASSLESGGMNTEAFF. Complete variable domain (other parts from reference TRBV7-9 and TRBJ1-1): DTGVSQNPRHKITKRGQNVTFRCDPISEHNRLYWYRQTLGQGPEFLTYFQNEAQLEKSRLLSDRFSAERPKGSFSTLEIQRTEQGDSAMYLCASSLESGGMNTEAFFGQGTRLTVV.

This clone was seen only a few times. J is TRBJ2-5 and V is TRBV18; D possibly corresponds to TRBD1 (6 bases). The CDR3 has 15 amino acids. V dropped 6 bases and J dropped 5 bases, with 19 bases sitting between them. The germline V gene has CDR1 KGHSH and CDR2 LQKENI. This CDR3 reads CASSDSPATWETQYF. The CDR3 region has the DNA TGTGCCAGCTCGGACAGCCCGGCTACCTGGGAGACCCAGTACTTC.

In DNA, the CDR3 is TGTGCCAGCAGCCAAGGGAGGGCTCTATATGGCTACACCTTC. Its translation is CASSQGRALYGYTF. The chain links TRBV14 to TRBJ1-2, with D unclear. Trimming removed 1 base from V and 5 bases from J, with 11 bases in between. There are 14 residues in the CDR3. Germline V gives CDR1 SGHDN, CDR2 FVKESK.

V is TRBV7-3 and J is TRBJ1-1; D not certain. The CDR3 length is 13 residues. V shed 5 bases and J shed 3 bases, with 10 bases lying between them. Germline V gene data show CDR1 as SGHTA and CDR2 as FQGTGA. Here the CDR3 reads CASSRYTDTEAFF. In nucleotides, the CDR3 is TGTGCCAGCAGCCGCTATACTGACACTGAAGCTTTCTTT.

The chain carries TRBV9 and TRBJ2-7, with D unclear. V was pared by 4 bases and J by 0 bases, with 8 bases between. Germline V lookup: CDR1 SGDLS, CDR2 YYNGEE. This CDR3 is 13 amino acids long. DNA for the CDR3: TGTGCCAGCAGCCCCGGTGCCTCCTACGAGCAGTACTTC. Translation: CASSPGASYEQYF.

This CDR3 reads CASSWTSGRAFFSADTQYF. Written as DNA, the CDR3 is TGTGCCAGCAGCTGGACTAGCGGGAGGGCCTTTTTCTCGGCAGATACGCAGTATTTT. The rearrangement joins TRBV5-6 to TRBJ2-3; TRBD2 matches 15 bases. Germline CDR1 reads SGHDT; CDR2 reads YYEEEE. CDR3 length: 19 residues. V shed 3 bases and J 4 bases; nucleotides not matched to a gene: 12. Full variable domain (rest looked up from reference TRBV5-6 and TRBJ2-3): DAGVTQSPTHLIKTRGQQVTLRCSPKSGHDTVSWYQQALGQGPQFIFQYYEEEERQRGNFPDRFSGHQFPNYSSELNVNALLLGDSALYLCASSWTSGRAFFSADTQYFGPGTRLTVL.

The chain combines TRBV11-3 with TRBJ2-3; D gene uncertain. The ends were cut back, 1 base at V and 0 bases at J, with 8 bases in the middle. Germline V gene sequence: CDR1 SGHNT, CDR2 YENEEA. The CDR3 runs to 15 residues. The CDR3, as DNA: TGTGCCAGCAGCTTAGGGCCTGAAAGCACAGATACGCAGTATTTT. Protein product: CASSLGPESTDTQYF.

The chain joins TRBV7-2 to TRBJ1-6, with D hard to call. The CDR3 contains 15 residues. V was clipped by 2 bases and J by 6 bases, with 11 bases between them. CDR1 SGHTA and CDR2 FQGNSA come from the germline V gene. DNA for the CDR3: TGTGCCAGCAGCTTAATTGCCAATTCTAATTCACCCCTCCACTTT. Its translation is CASSLIANSNSPLHF.

The rearrangement links TRBV15 to TRBJ2-3; 8 nucleotides agree with TRBD1. Germline V CDR1 and CDR2: LNHNV, YYDKDF (reference sequence). V dropped 0 bases and J dropped 2; count of bases not matched to a gene: 13. CDR3 length: 19 amino acids. As DNA, the CDR3 is TGTGCCACCAGCAGAGATTTCACCCGGACAGGGACCTTCACAGATACGCAGTATTTT. Protein product: CATSRDFTRTGTFTDTQYF. The complete variable domain, with remaining parts taken from reference TRBV15 and TRBJ2-3, reads DAMVIQNPRYQVTQFGKPVTLSCSQTLNHNVMYWYQQKSSQAPKLLFHYYDKDFNNEADTPDNFQSRRPNTSFCFLDIRSPGLGDTAMYLCATSRDFTRTGTFTDTQYFGPGTRLTVL.

The chain recombines TRBV2 with TRBJ2-1, with D possibly matching TRBD2 (6 bases). Trimming removed 6 bases from V and 5 bases from J, with 11 bases in between. Germline lookup yields CDR1 SNHLY and CDR2 FYNNEI. The CDR3 covers 13 residues. CDR3 in DNA: TGTGCCAGCAGAGTGGGGGGAAACAATGAGCAGTTCTTC. Translating it yields CASRVGGNNEQFF.

V is TRBV18 and J is TRBJ2-1; 8 nucleotides line up with TRBD2. Per germline, CDR1 KGHSH and CDR2 LQKENI. The CDR3 has 15 amino acids. With V trimmed by 4 bases and J by 2 bases, 4 bases remained unmatched. Here the CDR3 reads CASSRVRGAYNEQFF. The CDR3 DNA follows: TGTGCCAGCTCACGGGTGCGGGGGGCCTACAATGAGCAGTTCTTC.

V and J are TRBV7-8 and TRBJ2-1, with D perhaps TRBD1 or TRBD2 (6 bases each). Trimming cost V 2 bases and J 0 bases, with 11 bases left between them. Germline CDR1 and CDR2: SGHVS and FQNEAQ. CDR3 length: 16 amino acids. CDR3 in amino acids: CASSLRTGASYNEQFF. The CDR3 DNA reads as TGTGCCAGCAGCTTACGGACGGGGGCCTCCTACAATGAGCAGTTCTTC.

V usage is TRBV7-2 and J usage is TRBJ2-7; 9 bases agree with TRBD1. CDR1 is SGHTA and CDR2 is FQGNSA in the germline V gene. J gave up 6 bases and V 1 base, and 13 bases lay outside the gene matches. This CDR3 comprises 17 residues. CDR3 protein: CASSLDAPQGALGEQYF. CDR3 sequence (DNA): TGTGCCAGCAGCTTAGATGCCCCACAGGGGGCGCTGGGCGAGCAGTACTTC.

A single count supports this clone. This chain links TRBV7-8 with TRBJ2-2; D may be TRBD1 or TRBD2 (5 bases each). Per germline, CDR1 SGHVS and CDR2 FQNEAQ. The CDR3 has 14 amino acids. Deletions cut 5 bases from V and 7 bases from J, with 14 bases between. Written as DNA, the CDR3 is TGTGCCAGCAGCGCCGCTGGGGGTCACGGGGAGCTGTTTTTT. Translation gives CASSAAGGHGELFF.

This clone has just one count. An end of the junction differs from the germline gene, which may be a read error. At the DNA level, this CDR3 is encoded by other sequences in the same sample as well. The V gene is TRBV19, the J gene TRBJ1-5; D is unclear. Germline lookup yields CDR1 LNHDA and CDR2 SQIVND (reference sequence). The CDR3 contains 16 residues. The CDR3 region is CASSIIGLKPNQPQHF. DNA of the CDR3: TGTGCCAGTAGTATAATAGGGCTGAAGCCCAATCAACCCCAGCATTTT.

The chain carries TRBV3-1 (or the pseudogene TRBV3-2) and TRBJ2-1; D is ambiguous. Germline CDR1 and CDR2: LGHDT and YNNKEL (reference sequence). Trimming took off 1 base at V and 0 bases at J, with 4 bases between the two ends. This CDR3 contains 14 residues. In nucleotides, the CDR3 is TGTGCCAGCAGCCAAGTACTCTCCTACAATGAGCAGTTCTTC. The encoded protein is CASSQVLSYNEQFF.

The chain recombines TRBV6-2 or TRBV6-3 with TRBJ2-4; tentatively, D is TRBD1 (6 bases). V dropped 0 bases and J dropped 5 bases, with 26 bases sitting between them. This CDR3 spans 20 amino acids. The germline gives CDR1 MNHEY, CDR2 SVGEGT. Written as DNA, the CDR3 is TGTGCCAGCAGTTACTCTGTTACCTTTGGGGCAGGGGCATTGGAAAACATTCAGTACTTC. Residues: CASSYSVTFGAGALENIQYF.

The J gene is TRBJ1-5, the V gene TRBV7-2, with unresolved D. CDR3 length: 13 residues. Between the trimmed V and J ends, which lost 2 bases and 4 bases, there was a span of 6 bases. CDR1 is SGHTA and CDR2 is FQGNSA in the germline V gene. The CDR3 DNA reads TGTGCCAGCAGCTTACGACGGAATCAGCCCCAGCATTTT. This sequence encodes CASSLRRNQPQHF.

This chain links TRBV18 with TRBJ1-4; 8 bases align to TRBD1. Trimming removed 9 bases from V and 8 bases from J; junction bases left unmatched: 11. The CDR3 spans 14 residues. Germline lookup yields CDR1 KGHSH and CDR2 LQKENI. The CDR3 DNA is TGTGCCAGTCAAGTAACAGGGGGGAGCGAAAAACTGTTTTTT. This codes for CASQVTGGSEKLFF.

The genes are TRBV7-2 and TRBJ2-5; D may correspond to TRBD1 or TRBD2 (6 bases each). The germline V and J ends were trimmed by 2 bases and 4 bases, with 11 bases remaining between them. CDR1 and CDR2 (germline): SGHTA, FQGNSA. The length of the CDR3 is 14 residues. The CDR3 sequence is CASSLYEGGETQYF. DNA for the CDR3: TGTGCCAGCAGCTTATATGAGGGGGGAGAGACCCAGTACTTC.

This chain links TRBV24-1 with TRBJ1-1; perhaps TRBD1 as D (5 bases). With 4 bases removed from V and 7 bases from J, the gap between germline ends came to 12 bases. Germline V gene sequence: CDR1 KGHDR, CDR2 SFDVKD. This CDR3 is 13 amino acids long. The CDR3 DNA is TGTGCCACCAGTGACCCGGACACCCTTGAAGCTTTCTTT. Translating it yields CATSDPDTLEAFF.

This clone was detected a few times. The chain carries TRBV2 and TRBJ2-7; D gene ambiguous. CDR1 and CDR2 (germline): SNHLY, FYNNEI. CDR3 size: 11 residues. V was trimmed by 4 bases and J by 3 bases, leaving 4 bases between them. Written as DNA, the CDR3 is TGTGCCAGCAGTGGTCACTACGAGCAGTACTTC. Its protein product is CASSGHYEQYF.